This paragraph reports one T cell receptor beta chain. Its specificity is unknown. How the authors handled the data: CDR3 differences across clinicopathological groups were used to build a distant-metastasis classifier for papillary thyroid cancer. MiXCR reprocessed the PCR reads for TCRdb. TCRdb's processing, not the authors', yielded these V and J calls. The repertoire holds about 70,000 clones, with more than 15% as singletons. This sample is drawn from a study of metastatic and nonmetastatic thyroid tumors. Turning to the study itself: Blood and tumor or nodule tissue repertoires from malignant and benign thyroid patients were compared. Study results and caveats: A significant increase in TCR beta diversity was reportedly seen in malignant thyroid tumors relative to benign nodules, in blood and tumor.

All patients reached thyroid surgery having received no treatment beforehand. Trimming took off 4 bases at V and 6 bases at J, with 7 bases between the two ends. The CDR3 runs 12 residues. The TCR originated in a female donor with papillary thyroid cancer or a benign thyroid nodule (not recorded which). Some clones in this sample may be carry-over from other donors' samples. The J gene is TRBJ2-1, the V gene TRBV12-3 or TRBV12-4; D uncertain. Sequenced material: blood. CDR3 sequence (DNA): TGTGCCAGCAGTTCAGACGGCAATGAGCAGTTCTTC. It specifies CASSSDGNEQFF.